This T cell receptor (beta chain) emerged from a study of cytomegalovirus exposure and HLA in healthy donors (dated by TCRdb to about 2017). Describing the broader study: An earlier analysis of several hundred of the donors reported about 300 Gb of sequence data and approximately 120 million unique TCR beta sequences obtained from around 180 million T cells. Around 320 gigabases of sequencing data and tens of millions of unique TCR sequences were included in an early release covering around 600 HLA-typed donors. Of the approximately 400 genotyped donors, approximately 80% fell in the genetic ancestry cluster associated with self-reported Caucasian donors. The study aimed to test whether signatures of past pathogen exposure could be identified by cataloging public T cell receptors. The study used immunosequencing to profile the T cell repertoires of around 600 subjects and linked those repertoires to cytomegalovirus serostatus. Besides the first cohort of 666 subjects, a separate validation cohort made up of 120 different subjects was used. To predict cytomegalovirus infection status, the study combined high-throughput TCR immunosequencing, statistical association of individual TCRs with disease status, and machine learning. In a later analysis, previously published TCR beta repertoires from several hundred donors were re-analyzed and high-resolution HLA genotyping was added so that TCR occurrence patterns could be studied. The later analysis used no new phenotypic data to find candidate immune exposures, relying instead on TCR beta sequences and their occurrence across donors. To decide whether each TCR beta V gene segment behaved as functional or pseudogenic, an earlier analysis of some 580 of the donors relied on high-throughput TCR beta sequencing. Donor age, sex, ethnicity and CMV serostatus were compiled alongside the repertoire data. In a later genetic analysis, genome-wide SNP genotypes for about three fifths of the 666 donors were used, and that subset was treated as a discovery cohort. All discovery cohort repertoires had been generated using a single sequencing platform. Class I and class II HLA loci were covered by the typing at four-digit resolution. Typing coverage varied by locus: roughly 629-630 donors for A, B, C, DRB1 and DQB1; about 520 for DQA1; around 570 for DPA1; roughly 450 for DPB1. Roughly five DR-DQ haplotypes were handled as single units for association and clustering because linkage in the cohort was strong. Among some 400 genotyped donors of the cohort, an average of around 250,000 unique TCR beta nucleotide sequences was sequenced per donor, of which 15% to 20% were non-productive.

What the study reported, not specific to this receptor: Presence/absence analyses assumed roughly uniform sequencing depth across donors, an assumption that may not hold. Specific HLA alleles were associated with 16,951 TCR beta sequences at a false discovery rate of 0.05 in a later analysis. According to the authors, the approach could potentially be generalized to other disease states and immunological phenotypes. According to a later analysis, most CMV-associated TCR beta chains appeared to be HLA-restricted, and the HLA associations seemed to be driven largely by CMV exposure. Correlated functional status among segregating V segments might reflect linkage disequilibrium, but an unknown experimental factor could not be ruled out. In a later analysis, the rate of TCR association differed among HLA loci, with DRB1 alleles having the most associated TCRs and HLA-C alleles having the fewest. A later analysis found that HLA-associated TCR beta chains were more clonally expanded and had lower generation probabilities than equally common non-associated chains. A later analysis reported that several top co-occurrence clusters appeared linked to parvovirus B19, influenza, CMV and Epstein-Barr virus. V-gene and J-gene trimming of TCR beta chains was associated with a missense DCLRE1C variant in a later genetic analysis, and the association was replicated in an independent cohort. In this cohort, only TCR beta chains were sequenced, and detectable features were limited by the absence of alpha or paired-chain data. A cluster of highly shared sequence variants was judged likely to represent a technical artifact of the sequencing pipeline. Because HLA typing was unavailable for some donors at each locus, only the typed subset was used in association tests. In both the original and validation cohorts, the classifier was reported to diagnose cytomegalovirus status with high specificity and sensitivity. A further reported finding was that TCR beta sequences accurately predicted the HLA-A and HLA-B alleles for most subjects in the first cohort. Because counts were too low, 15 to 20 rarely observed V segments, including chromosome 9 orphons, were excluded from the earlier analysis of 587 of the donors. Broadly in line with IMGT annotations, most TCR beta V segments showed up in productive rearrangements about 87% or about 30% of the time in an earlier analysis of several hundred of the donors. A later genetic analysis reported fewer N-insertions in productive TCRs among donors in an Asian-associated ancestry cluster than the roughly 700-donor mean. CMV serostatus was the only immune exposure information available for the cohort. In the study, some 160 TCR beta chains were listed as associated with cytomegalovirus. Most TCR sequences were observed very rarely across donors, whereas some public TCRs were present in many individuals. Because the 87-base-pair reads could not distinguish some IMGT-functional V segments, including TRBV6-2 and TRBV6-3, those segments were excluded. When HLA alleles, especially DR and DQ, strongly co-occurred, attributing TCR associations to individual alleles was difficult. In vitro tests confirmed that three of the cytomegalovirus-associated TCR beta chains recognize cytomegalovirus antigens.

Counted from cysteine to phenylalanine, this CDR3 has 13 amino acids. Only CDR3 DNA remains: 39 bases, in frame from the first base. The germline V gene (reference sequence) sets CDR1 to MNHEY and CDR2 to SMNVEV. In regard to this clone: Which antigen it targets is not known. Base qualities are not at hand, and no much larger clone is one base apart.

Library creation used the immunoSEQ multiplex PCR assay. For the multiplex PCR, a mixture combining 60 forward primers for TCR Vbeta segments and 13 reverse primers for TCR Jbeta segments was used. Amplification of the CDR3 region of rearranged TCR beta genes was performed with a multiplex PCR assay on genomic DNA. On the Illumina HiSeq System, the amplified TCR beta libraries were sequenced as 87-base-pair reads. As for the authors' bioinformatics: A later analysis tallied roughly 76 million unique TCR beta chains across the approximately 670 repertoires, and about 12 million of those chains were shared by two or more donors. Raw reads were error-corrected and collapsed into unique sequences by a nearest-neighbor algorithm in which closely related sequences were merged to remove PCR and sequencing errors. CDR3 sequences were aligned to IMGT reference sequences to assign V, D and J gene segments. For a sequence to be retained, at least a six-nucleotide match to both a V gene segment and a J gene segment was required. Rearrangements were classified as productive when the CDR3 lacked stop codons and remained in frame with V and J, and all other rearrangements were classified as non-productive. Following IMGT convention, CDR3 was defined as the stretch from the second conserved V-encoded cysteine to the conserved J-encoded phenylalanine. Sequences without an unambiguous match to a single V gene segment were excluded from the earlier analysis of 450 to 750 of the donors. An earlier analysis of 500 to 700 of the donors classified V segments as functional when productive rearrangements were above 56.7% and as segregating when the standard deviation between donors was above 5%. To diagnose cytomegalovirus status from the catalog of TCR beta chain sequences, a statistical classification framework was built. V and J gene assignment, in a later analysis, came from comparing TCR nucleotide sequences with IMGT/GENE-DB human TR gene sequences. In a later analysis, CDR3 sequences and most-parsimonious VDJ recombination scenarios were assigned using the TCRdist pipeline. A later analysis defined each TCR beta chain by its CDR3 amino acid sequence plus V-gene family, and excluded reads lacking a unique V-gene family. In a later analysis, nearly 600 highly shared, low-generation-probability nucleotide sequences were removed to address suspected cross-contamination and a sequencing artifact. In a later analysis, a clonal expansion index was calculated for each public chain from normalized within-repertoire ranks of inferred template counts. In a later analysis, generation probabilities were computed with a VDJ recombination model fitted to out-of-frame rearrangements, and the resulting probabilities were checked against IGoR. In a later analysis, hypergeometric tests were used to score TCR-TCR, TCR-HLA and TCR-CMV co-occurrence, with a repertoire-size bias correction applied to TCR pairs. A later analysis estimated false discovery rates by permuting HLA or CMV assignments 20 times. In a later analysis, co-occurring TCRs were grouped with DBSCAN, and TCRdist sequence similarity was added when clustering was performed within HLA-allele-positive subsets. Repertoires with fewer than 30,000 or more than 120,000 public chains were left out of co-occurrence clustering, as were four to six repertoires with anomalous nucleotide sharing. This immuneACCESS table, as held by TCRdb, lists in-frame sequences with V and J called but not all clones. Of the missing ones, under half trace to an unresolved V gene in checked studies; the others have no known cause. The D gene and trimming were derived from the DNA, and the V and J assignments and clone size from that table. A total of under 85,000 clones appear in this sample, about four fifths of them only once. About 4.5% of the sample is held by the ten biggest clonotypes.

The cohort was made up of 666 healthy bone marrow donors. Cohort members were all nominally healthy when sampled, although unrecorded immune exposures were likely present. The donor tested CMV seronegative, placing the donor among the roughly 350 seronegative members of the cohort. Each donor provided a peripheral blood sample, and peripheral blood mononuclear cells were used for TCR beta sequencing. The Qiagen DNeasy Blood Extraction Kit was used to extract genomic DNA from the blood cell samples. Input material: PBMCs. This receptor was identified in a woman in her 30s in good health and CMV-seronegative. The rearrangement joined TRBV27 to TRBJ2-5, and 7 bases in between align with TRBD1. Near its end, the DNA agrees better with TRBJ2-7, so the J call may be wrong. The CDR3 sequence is CASSRDRTYEQYF. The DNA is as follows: TGTGCCAGCTCCCGGGACAGAACCTACGAGCAGTACTTC.